This TCR beta chain was recorded in a study of human T cells and chemical hapten exposure. Time point: patch test 2, 6 weeks after DPC sensitization. As to treatment: therapeutic diphenylcyclopropenone sensitization with weekly scalp DPC. TCRdb re-derived calls from the RACE reads in MiXCR, one entry per CDR3 protein. The sample has 360,000 or so distinct CDR3 sequences; about 6% are singletons. Germline V gene data show CDR1 as LNHNV and CDR2 as YYDKDF (reference sequence). V was trimmed by 5 bases and J by 1 base, leaving 15 bases between them. This CDR3 comprises 16 residues. V and J are TRBV15 and TRBJ2-1, with a possible D match to TRBD1 (7 bases). The receptor was isolated from a woman aged 18-29 years with alopecia areata. Some clones in this sample may be carry-over from other donors' samples. This specimen was whole blood, taken in connection with sensitization to the hapten diphenylcyclopropenone (DPC). CDR3 in amino acids: CATSYIRGESYNEQFF. The CDR3 coding sequence is TGTGCCACCAGCTACATCAGGGGGGAATCCTACAATGAGCAGTTCTTC.